Listed below are T cell receptor beta chains from one sample, sequenced in a study of regulatory T cells in long-lasting Graves disease. MiXCR, applied by TCRdb to the multiplex PCR reads, yields one record per CDR3 protein. The data contain 600,000 to 850,000 distinct CDR3 sequences, around 32% of them singletons. The sample in question was peripheral blood mononuclear cells (PBMCs), obtained when the disease was refractory, from a patient treated with antithyroid drugs. Source of these receptors: a female donor with Graves disease. CDR3s include the opening cysteine and the closing phenylalanine or tryptophan. Each record gives: V gene, D gene, clone size, J gene, CDR3 DNA, CDR3 protein. A D gene is named only where the DNA matches it firmly. Size tells how often a clone was seen (once, few, many) or the class of an expanded clone, and some rows leave it out.

v_call: TRBV6-1; d_call: -; clone_size: -; j_call: TRBJ1-4; cdr3_nt: TGTGCCAGCAGTCGGCAGGGAATAAGTAATGAAAAACTGTTTTTT; cdr3_aa: CASSRQGISNEKLFF
v_call: TRBV7-2; d_call: -; clone_size: -; j_call: TRBJ2-7; cdr3_nt: TGTGCCAGCAGCTTACCTAGCCACCGCGAGCAGTACTTC; cdr3_aa: CASSLPSHREQYF
v_call: TRBV29-1; d_call: TRBD1; clone_size: -; j_call: TRBJ2-7; cdr3_nt: TGCAGCGTTGAAATAACCGGGACAGGATCTACTGAGCAGTACTTC; cdr3_aa: CSVEITGTGSTEQYF
v_call: TRBV11-2; d_call: TRBD2; clone_size: few; j_call: TRBJ2-7; cdr3_nt: TGTGCCAGCAGCCCAGGGGCGGGAGGAAGCGAGCAGTACTTC; cdr3_aa: CASSPGAGGSEQYF
v_call: TRBV28; d_call: -; clone_size: many; j_call: TRBJ2-7; cdr3_nt: TGTGCCAGCAGTTTGGCGTCGAGCTCCTACGAGCAGTACTTC; cdr3_aa: CASSLASSSYEQYF
v_call: TRBV6-1; d_call: TRBD1; clone_size: -; j_call: TRBJ1-1; cdr3_nt: TGTGCCAGCAGCCGGACCTGGGACAGGGAGAACACTGAAGCTTTCTTT; cdr3_aa: CASSRTWDRENTEAFF
v_call: TRBV30; d_call: TRBD1; clone_size: few; j_call: TRBJ1-4; cdr3_nt: TGTGCCTGGAGTATTACACAGGGGACTAATGAAAAACTGTTTTTT; cdr3_aa: CAWSITQGTNEKLFF
v_call: TRBV6-5; d_call: -; clone_size: -; j_call: TRBJ1-1; cdr3_nt: TGTGCCAGCAGTTACTCGACTATATCATGGCCCGTCTTT; cdr3_aa: CASSYSTISWPVF
v_call: TRBV6-2/TRBV6-3; d_call: -; clone_size: once; j_call: TRBJ1-1; cdr3_nt: TGTGCCAGCAGTTATAAAAGAACCATCACTGAAGCTTTCTTT; cdr3_aa: CASSYKRTITEAFF
v_call: TRBV2; d_call: -; clone_size: many; j_call: TRBJ1-4; cdr3_nt: TGTGCCAGCAGGCAGGCCTTGGGGCATAATGAAAAACTGTTTTTT; cdr3_aa: CASRQALGHNEKLFF
v_call: TRBV30; d_call: -; clone_size: few; j_call: TRBJ2-6; cdr3_nt: TGTGCCTGGAGGACCTTAAGGGCCCCTGGGGCCAACGTCCTGACTTTC; cdr3_aa: CAWRTLRAPGANVLTF
v_call: TRBV5-5; d_call: TRBD2; clone_size: -; j_call: TRBJ2-7; cdr3_nt: TGTGCCAGCAGCTTGGGGGGACTAGCGATTGAGCAGTACTTC; cdr3_aa: CASSLGGLAIEQYF
v_call: TRBV12-3/TRBV12-4; d_call: -; clone_size: -; j_call: TRBJ1-2; cdr3_nt: TGTGCCAGCAGTTTAGGGAGGTACTATGGCTACACCTTC; cdr3_aa: CASSLGRYYGYTF
v_call: TRBV3-1; d_call: -; clone_size: few; j_call: TRBJ1-1; cdr3_nt: TGTGCCAGCAGCCAAAGAGGATCGGGAGGCACTGAAGCTTTCTTT; cdr3_aa: CASSQRGSGGTEAFF
v_call: TRBV20-1; d_call: -; clone_size: -; j_call: TRBJ2-5; cdr3_nt: TGCAGTGCTAGAGTCCCCGGGACGTGGGAGGAGACCCAGTACTTC; cdr3_aa: CSARVPGTWEETQYF
v_call: TRBV6-1; d_call: -; clone_size: -; j_call: TRBJ2-2; cdr3_nt: TGTGCCAGCAGTGTTCAGCCTAACACCGGGGAGCTGTTTTTT; cdr3_aa: CASSVQPNTGELFF
v_call: TRBV29-1; d_call: TRBD1; clone_size: few; j_call: TRBJ1-2; cdr3_nt: TGCAGCGTGGGACAGCTTAATGGCTACACCTTC; cdr3_aa: CSVGQLNGYTF
v_call: TRBV5-6; d_call: -; clone_size: -; j_call: TRBJ2-5; cdr3_nt: TGTGCCAGTAAGACTAAGGTTGGGTGGTTGGAGACCCAGTACTTC; cdr3_aa: CASKTKVGWLETQYF
v_call: TRBV5-1; d_call: TRBD1; clone_size: -; j_call: TRBJ2-7; cdr3_nt: TGCGCCAGCAGTTCGGGACAGGTGACCTCCGGGCAGTACTTC; cdr3_aa: CASSSGQVTSGQYF
v_call: TRBV11-2; d_call: -; clone_size: many; j_call: TRBJ2-5; cdr3_nt: TGTGCCAGCAGACCTCGGGGGCGCGTGGAGACCCAGTACTTC; cdr3_aa: CASRPRGRVETQYF
v_call: TRBV20-1; d_call: TRBD2; clone_size: few; j_call: TRBJ2-7; cdr3_nt: TGCAGTGCTAGAGGCGAGATAGCGGGAAGCTACGAGCAGTACTTC; cdr3_aa: CSARGEIAGSYEQYF
v_call: TRBV6-9; d_call: -; clone_size: -; j_call: TRBJ1-2; cdr3_nt: TGTGCCAGCAGTTACTTACTACGGGGGGCGCGTGGCTACACCTTC; cdr3_aa: CASSYLLRGARGYTF
v_call: TRBV28; d_call: -; clone_size: -; j_call: TRBJ2-7; cdr3_nt: TGTGCCAGCAGTTTATCCCATTCTAATAACGAGCAGTACTTC; cdr3_aa: CASSLSHSNNEQYF
v_call: TRBV29-1; d_call: -; clone_size: -; j_call: TRBJ1-2; cdr3_nt: TGCAGCGTTGAAGCAGGGAGCCATGGCTACACCTTC; cdr3_aa: CSVEAGSHGYTF
v_call: TRBV29-1; d_call: -; clone_size: -; j_call: TRBJ1-2; cdr3_nt: TGCAGCGTTGAATTACGGGGCCAGGATGGGTACACCTTC; cdr3_aa: CSVELRGQDGYTF
v_call: TRBV12-3/TRBV12-4; d_call: -; clone_size: -; j_call: TRBJ2-6; cdr3_nt: TGTGCCGTGGCGGGGCCCTCGAACTCTGGGGCCAACGTCCTGACTTTC; cdr3_aa: CAVAGPSNSGANVLTF
v_call: TRBV28; d_call: -; clone_size: -; j_call: TRBJ2-1; cdr3_nt: TGTGCCAGCAGATCCCCCCCCCACAATGAGCAGTTCTTC; cdr3_aa: CASRSPPHNEQFF